This TCR beta chain was recovered during a study of T cell responses to AZD1222 COVID-19 vaccine. Study context: It was second doses at about 4 or about 12 weeks that were pooled.

Data came from immunoSEQ multiplex PCR; TCRdb stores just in-frame clones and leaves some out. Here the sample spans fewer than 180,000 clones, approximately 94% being singletons. The CDR3 extends over 16 amino acids. Looked up from germline, CDR1 is SGHAT and CDR2 is FQNNGV. Between the trimmed V and J ends, which lost 3 bases and 6 bases, there was a span of 17 bases. This clone was counted a single time. The starting material was peripheral blood, obtained on day 0 of AZD1222 vaccination. The chain employs TRBV11-2 and TRBJ2-2; the D gene is possibly TRBD1 (6 bases). The sequence was collected from an adult in good health. The CDR3 bases are TGTGCCAGCAGCTTCGGGGCAGGGGTGGTGGCCGGGGAGCTGTTTTTT. This sequence encodes CASSFGAGVVAGELFF. The whole variable domain, filled in from reference TRBV11-2 and TRBJ2-2, reads EAGVAQSPRYKIIEKRQSVAFWCNPISGHATLYWYQQILGQGPKLLIQFQNNGVVDDSQLPKDRFSAERLKGVDSTLKIQPAKLEDSAVYLCASSFGAGVVAGELFFGEGSRLTVL.